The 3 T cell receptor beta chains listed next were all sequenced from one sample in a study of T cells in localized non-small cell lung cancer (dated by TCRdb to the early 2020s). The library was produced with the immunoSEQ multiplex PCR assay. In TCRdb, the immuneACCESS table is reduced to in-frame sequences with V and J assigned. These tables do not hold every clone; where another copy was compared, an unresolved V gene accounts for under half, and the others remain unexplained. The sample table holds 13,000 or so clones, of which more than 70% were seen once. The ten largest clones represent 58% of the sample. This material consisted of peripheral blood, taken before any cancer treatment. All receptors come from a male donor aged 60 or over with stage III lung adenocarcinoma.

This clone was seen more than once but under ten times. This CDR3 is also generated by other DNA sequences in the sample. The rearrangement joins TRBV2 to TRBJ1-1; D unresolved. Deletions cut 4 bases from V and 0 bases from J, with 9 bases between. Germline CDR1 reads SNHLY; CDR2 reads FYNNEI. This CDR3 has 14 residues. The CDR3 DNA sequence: TGTGCCAGCAGTGGGGTTAACATGAACACTGAAGCTTTCTTT. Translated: CASSGVNMNTEAFF.

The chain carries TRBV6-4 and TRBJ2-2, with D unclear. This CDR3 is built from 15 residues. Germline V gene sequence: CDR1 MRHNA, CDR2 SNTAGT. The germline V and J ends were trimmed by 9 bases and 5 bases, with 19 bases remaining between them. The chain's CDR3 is CASSPSGDTTGELFF. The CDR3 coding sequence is TGTGCCAGTTCGCCTTCTGGGGATACGACCGGGGAGCTGTTTTTT.

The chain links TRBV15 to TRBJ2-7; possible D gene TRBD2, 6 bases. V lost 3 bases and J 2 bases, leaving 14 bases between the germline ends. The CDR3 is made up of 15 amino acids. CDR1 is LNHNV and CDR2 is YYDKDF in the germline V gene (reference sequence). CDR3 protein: CATSRETSPTYEQYF. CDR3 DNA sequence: TGTGCCACCAGCAGGGAAACTAGCCCCACCTACGAGCAGTACTTC.